Below are 9 T cell receptor beta chains sequenced from a single sample in a study of T cells in Graves' hyperthyroidism and ophthalmopathy. RNA transcripts provided the source from which TCR beta CDR3 regions were amplified. During a first-round RT-PCR of the TCR CDR3, the HTBI primer set was used. TCRdb reanalysed the multiplex PCR reads using MiXCR and keeps one entry per CDR3 protein. Counted here are roughly 750,000 distinct CDR3 sequences, roughly 15% occurring once; the ten biggest clones make up around 8%. The sample consisted of blood. Source of these receptors: a man aged 18 to 29 with Graves' hyperthyroidism.

CDR3 amino acids: CASSRRQAGDQPQHF. CDR3 DNA sequence: TGTGCCAGTAGTCGGCGACAGGCAGGGGATCAGCCCCAGCATTTT. The chain carries TRBV19 and TRBJ1-5, with a possible D match to TRBD1 (6 bases). Trimming removed 5 bases from V and 5 bases from J, with 16 bases in between. This CDR3 comprises 15 residues. Germline CDR1 and CDR2: LNHDA and SQIVND (reference sequence).

This clonotype was observed a few times. The J gene is TRBJ2-7, the V gene TRBV5-1; 15 bases are shared with TRBD2. The CDR3 totals 17 residues. Germline CDR1 and CDR2: SGHRS and YFSETQ. V dropped 7 bases and J dropped 5; count of bases not matched to a gene: 13. CDR3 in DNA: TGCGCCAGCCGGGGAAGGACTAGCGGGAGGGCCAAGGACGAGCAGTACTTC. Its translation: CASRGRTSGRAKDEQYF.

This clonotype was detected only a few times. This chain uses TRBV20-1 with TRBJ1-1; unclear D gene. There are 13 residues in the CDR3. CDR1 is DFQATT, CDR2 SNEGSKA, per germline (reference sequence). V dropped 2 bases and J dropped 3 bases, with 10 bases sitting between them. The CDR3 loop is CSARYERDTEAFF. The DNA of the CDR3 is TGCAGTGCTAGATACGAACGGGACACTGAAGCTTTCTTT.

This clonotype was observed a handful of times. The junction departs from germline at one end; a sequencing error may be responsible. The V gene is TRBV6-1, the J gene TRBJ1-1; 10 nucleotides agree with TRBD1. From germline, CDR1 is MNHNS and CDR2 SASEGT. The CDR3 has 16 amino acids. The CDR3 DNA follows: TGTGCCAGCAGATCGGGACAGGGGATCATGAACACTGAAGCTTCCTTT. Encoded protein: CASRSGQGIMNTEASF.

With respect to this clonotype: This could be a read error, since a much larger clone is one nucleotide away. The genes are TRBV28 and TRBJ2-7; no clear D. Germline V gives CDR1 MDHEN, CDR2 SYDVKM. V was shortened by 8 bases and J by 4 bases, with 12 bases between the two germline ends. CDR3 length: 12 amino acids. The CDR3 sequence: CASGLPWYEQYF. For the CDR3, the DNA is TGTGCCAGCGGTCTCCCCTGGTACGAGCAGTACTTC.

This clonotype was seen ten or more times. V and J are TRBV2 and TRBJ1-6; 9 bases are a match to TRBD1. V gave up 8 bases and J gave up 8 bases; unmatched junction bases: 4. The CDR3 sequence is 13 residues long. CDR1 and CDR2 from the germline V gene are SNHLY and FYNNEI. The CDR3 spells CASRDRADSPLHF. The CDR3 bases are TGTGCCAGCCGGGACAGGGCGGATTCACCCCTCCACTTT.

The CDR3: CATSSDGTSGSGEVYGELFF. The CDR3 coding sequence is TGTGCCACCAGCAGTGACGGGACTAGCGGGAGTGGCGAGGTCTATGGGGAGCTGTTTTTT. The chain joins TRBV15 to TRBJ2-2, with 14 bases fitting TRBD2. J lost 8 bases, V lost 3 bases, and 17 bases had no gene match. From germline, CDR1 is LNHNV and CDR2 YYDKDF (reference sequence). The CDR3 totals 20 residues.

This clonotype was recorded at least ten times. V is TRBV20-1 and J is TRBJ2-3; TRBD2 might be the D (5 bases). V shed 5 bases and J shed 0 bases, with 21 bases lying between them. The CDR3 runs to 17 residues. CDR1 DFQATT and CDR2 SNEGSKA come from the germline V gene (reference sequence). DNA for the CDR3: TGCAGTGCTCGGCGGGCGGCAGAGGGTACTAGCACAGATACGCAGTATTTT. The encoded protein is CSARRAAEGTSTDTQYF.

This clonotype was counted a few times. This chain connects TRBV12-5 to TRBJ1-1; D is unresolved. Germline-derived CDR1 and CDR2 are LGHNT and FRNRAP. There are 13 residues in the CDR3. V lost 7 bases, J lost 2 bases, and 11 bases lay in between. The CDR3 is CASAWRQNTEAFF. The CDR3, as DNA: TGTGCTAGTGCATGGAGACAAAACACTGAAGCTTTCTTT.